These 6 T cell receptor beta chains originate from one sample sequenced in a study of blood T cells in healthy people across ages. A second PCR of 7 to 11 cycles used a sample-barcoded 5' primer and a J-beta primer mix. TCRdb re-analysed the 5' RACE reads in MiXCR, keeping a single row per CDR3 protein. The table includes roughly 1,100,000 distinct CDR3 sequences, under 30% detected once. These data also featured in a second study, about T cells of mothers and their children.

Sequencing input: blood. The source is a girl under 10 years old in good health.

The genes are TRBV6-6 and TRBJ2-1, with a weak D call TRBD1 (5 bases). With 2 bases removed from V and 5 bases from J, the gap between germline ends came to 7 bases. Germline V gene sequence: CDR1 MNHNY, CDR2 SVGAGI (reference sequence). There are 13 residues in the CDR3. In nucleotides, the CDR3 is TGTGCCAGCAGTTACCAGGGTGACAATGAGCAGTTCTTC. It codes for CASSYQGDNEQFF.

The V call is TRBV4-3, the J call TRBJ1-3; a weak D match, TRBD1 (5 bases). Trimming stripped 3 bases from V and 3 bases from J, with 12 bases between. Germline loops: CDR1 LGHNA, CDR2 YSLEER. The CDR3 totals 15 residues. CDR3 in amino acids: CASSQDTVGGNTIYF. CDR3 DNA sequence: TGCGCCAGCAGCCAGGACACAGTAGGTGGAAACACCATATATTTT.

The chain couples TRBV7-2 to TRBJ1-1; D is possibly TRBD1 (5 bases). Looked up from germline, CDR1 is SGHTA and CDR2 is FQGNSA. V gave up 1 base and J gave up 5 bases, with 17 bases separating them. This CDR3 has 16 amino acids. The CDR3 DNA reads TGTGCCAGCAGCTTAGAGTTGGGCAGGGTAAATACTGAAGCTTTCTTT. This translates into CASSLELGRVNTEAFF.

This clonotype was detected only a few times. Because it lacks the conserved phenylalanine or tryptophan at the end, this CDR3 is likely a read error. The chain uses TRBV29-1 and TRBJ2-5, with D unclear. Looked up from germline, CDR1 is SQVTM and CDR2 is ANQGSEA. Trimming took 6 bases from V and 5 from J, leaving 13 bases between them. This CDR3 is built from 12 residues. CDR3 nucleotide sequence: TGCAGCGTGGATGGACGTCAGGAGACCCAGTACCTC. Residues: CSVDGRQETQYL.

This clonotype came up a few times. CDR3: CASSRDPRALGNTIYF. CDR3 sequence (DNA): TGTGCCAGCTCCCGGGACCCCCGCGCGTTGGGAAACACCATATATTTT. The chain has TRBV27 and TRBJ1-3; possible D gene TRBD1, 5 bases. Germline V gene sequence: CDR1 MNHEY, CDR2 SMNVEV (reference sequence). V was cut by 8 bases and J by 4 bases, with 21 bases left in between. This CDR3 spans 16 amino acids.

This clonotype appeared a few times. The gene calls are TRBV3-1 and TRBJ2-3; perhaps TRBD1 as D (5 bases). V gave up 2 bases and J gave up 7 bases, with 19 bases separating them. CDR3 length: 16 residues. Germline V gene data show CDR1 as LGHDT and CDR2 as YNNKEL (reference sequence). CDR3 in amino acids: CASSQLTGADPNTQYF. The CDR3 bases are TGTGCCAGCAGCCAATTAACAGGAGCCGACCCTAATACGCAGTATTTT.